The entry that follows covers one T cell receptor (beta chain) sequence. Its target is unknown. The investigators reverse transcribed all of the isolated RNA, so they sequenced expressed TCRB transcripts. The average read count of naive, central memory and regulatory T cell samples was approximately 3.9 million. Sequencing was performed with immunoSEQ multiplex PCR; in TCRdb, only in-frame clones are kept and a portion is missing. The sample has about 180,000 clones; around an eighth are singletons. All sorted populations exceeded 95% purity. This entry is derived from a study of beta chain features in type 1 diabetes. Findings and caveats of the study: Short templates might get an advantage during PCR, and this would be equal in patients and controls. Any HLA effect on TCRB rearrangement was left unresolved by small sub-analyses.

This CDR3 comprises 13 residues. V was pared by 11 bases and J by 1 base, with 11 bases between. CDR1 ENHRY and CDR2 SYGVKD come from the germline V gene. This chain uses TRBV10-3 with TRBJ2-2, with a weak D call TRBD2 (6 bases). Specimen: central memory CD4+ T cells from blood. This TCR was sampled from a young woman in good health. CDR3 in DNA: TGTGCCCTCGGGACTCGGAACACCGGGGAGCTGTTTTTT. It yields the protein CALGTRNTGELFF.